This T cell receptor (beta chain) is drawn from a study of cytotoxic CD8 clonotypes in ibrutinib-treated CLL. Genomic DNA (roughly 1.8 micrograms) was obtained from cryopreserved PBMCs for construction of TCR beta libraries. The V gene's germline CDR1 is GTSNPN and CDR2 SVGIG (reference sequence). Trimming took 2 bases from V and 7 from J, leaving 9 bases between them. The CDR3 length is 13 residues. TCRdb's copy holds only in-frame clones and misses some; the assay was immunoSEQ multiplex PCR. The table includes some 160,000 clones, about 80% detected once. This rearrangement joins TRBV30 to TRBJ1-6; D is ambiguous. The TCR originated in a human donor with chronic lymphocytic leukemia. The input for sequencing was PBMCs, taken after 12 months of ibrutinib treatment. The CDR3 spells CAWSRAANSPLHF. In DNA, the CDR3 is TGTGCCTGGAGTAGGGCAGCCAATTCACCCCTCCACTTT.